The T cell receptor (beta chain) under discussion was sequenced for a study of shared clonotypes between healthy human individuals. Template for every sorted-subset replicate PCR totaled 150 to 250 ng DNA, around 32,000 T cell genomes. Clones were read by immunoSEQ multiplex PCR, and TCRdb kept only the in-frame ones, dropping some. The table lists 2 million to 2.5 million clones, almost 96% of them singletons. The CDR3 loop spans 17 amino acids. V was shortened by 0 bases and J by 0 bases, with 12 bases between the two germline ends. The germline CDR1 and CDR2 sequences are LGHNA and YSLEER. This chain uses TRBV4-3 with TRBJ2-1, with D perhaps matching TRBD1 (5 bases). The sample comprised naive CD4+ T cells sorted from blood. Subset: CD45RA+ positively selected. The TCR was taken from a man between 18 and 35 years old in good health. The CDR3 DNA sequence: TGCGCCAGCAGCCAAGATCCAGGGCCTAGCTCCTACAATGAGCAGTTCTTC. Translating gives CASSQDPGPSSYNEQFF.